The clone carrying this T cell receptor (beta chain) has only a few counts. Its antigen is still unknown. This entry is derived from a study of pediatric ulcerative colitis. Findings and caveats of the study: A couple of rectal clonotypes were found only in ulcerative colitis patients, all of them.

Sequencing was at survey level. Clones were read by immunoSEQ multiplex PCR, and TCRdb kept only the in-frame ones, dropping some. The sample shows about 60,000 clones, 75% to 90% of them seen only once. The ends were cut back, 7 bases at V and 6 bases at J, with 13 bases in the middle. CDR1 and CDR2 from the germline V gene are LNHDA and SQIVND (reference sequence). The CDR3 is made up of 13 amino acids. Sequenced material: blood. This TCR came from a boy aged 5-17 years who was a control in a study of pediatric ulcerative colitis. This chain links TRBV19 with TRBJ2-1; no clear D. The CDR3 is CASTLDRSNEQFF. The CDR3, as DNA: TGTGCCAGTACCCTAGATAGGAGCAATGAGCAGTTCTTC. The full variable domain, completed using reference TRBV19 and TRBJ2-1, is DGGITQSPKYLFRKEGQNVTLSCEQNLNHDAMYWYRQDPGQGLRLIYYSQIVNDFQKGDIAEGYSVSREKKESFPLTVTSAQKNPTAFYLCASTLDRSNEQFFGPGTRLTVL.